This entry lists 29 T cell receptor beta chains sequenced from one sample in a study of early T cells in non-severe SARS-CoV-2 infection. TCRdb ran MiXCR on the 5' RACE reads and lists one entry per CDR3 protein. The table has fewer than 30,000 distinct CDR3 sequences, about 6% seen once. The sample was whole blood, taken at baseline. The origin of the receptors is an adult who was a healthcare worker with PCR-confirmed SARS-CoV-2 infection or an uninfected control (not recorded which).

V and J are TRBV7-9 and TRBJ2-1; 8 bases are a match to TRBD2. Germline values: CDR1 SEHNR, CDR2 FQNEAQ (reference sequence). J was trimmed by 6 bases and V by 5 bases; bases with no gene match: 9. The CDR3 spans 15 residues. CDR3 sequence: CASSPRGSGVNEQFF. The DNA of the CDR3 is TGTGCCAGCAGCCCCCGGGGTAGCGGGGTCAATGAGCAGTTCTTC.

This clonotype was seen at least ten times. CDR3 residues: CASSGGQYNSPLHF. For the CDR3, the DNA is TGTGCCAGCAGCGGGGGACAGTATAATTCACCCCTCCACTTT. V and J are TRBV9 and TRBJ1-6; 7 bases are shared with TRBD1. V lost 3 bases and J lost 4; bases outside the gene matches: 1. CDR1 is SGDLS and CDR2 is YYNGEE in the germline V gene. The CDR3 runs 14 residues.

The chain has TRBV5-1 and TRBJ2-3; TRBD2 matches at 8 bases. Trimming took 2 bases from V and 4 from J; bases not matched to a gene: 6. Germline V gene sequence: CDR1 SGHRS, CDR2 YFSETQ. This CDR3 has 15 amino acids. The CDR3 spells CASSFSGVGPDTQYF. The CDR3 nucleotides are TGCGCCAGCAGCTTTAGCGGGGTCGGTCCAGATACGCAGTATTTT.

The J gene is TRBJ1-2, the V gene TRBV20-1; TRBD1 aligns across 7 bases. V lost 1 base to trimming and J lost 7 bases; unmatched junction nucleotides: 24. Germline CDR1 reads DFQATT; CDR2 reads SNEGSKA (reference sequence). This CDR3 is built from 19 residues. The CDR3 loop is CSARVITDTGTATFRGYTF. CDR3 DNA sequence: TGCAGTGCTAGAGTAATCACCGATACCGGGACAGCTACCTTCCGTGGCTACACCTTC.

In this sample, this clonotype turned up many times. This sequence joins TRBV7-6 and TRBJ1-1; D not resolved. This CDR3 has 14 residues. Germline-derived CDR1 and CDR2 are SGHVS and FNYEAQ. Trimming took off 5 bases at V and 7 bases at J, with 17 bases between the two ends. This CDR3 is CASSPRGGGSEAFF. The CDR3 bases are TGTGCCAGCAGCCCACGCGGCGGTGGGAGTGAAGCTTTCTTT.

This clonotype is termed medium-sized. The chain links TRBV20-1 to TRBJ1-1; 7 nucleotides agree with TRBD1. This CDR3 is built from 14 residues. From germline, CDR1 is DFQATT and CDR2 SNEGSKA (reference sequence). The junction had 9 bases not matched to a gene; V was cut back by 1 base and J by 7 bases. This CDR3 is CSARGPVRGVEAFF. The DNA of the CDR3 is TGCAGTGCTAGAGGTCCCGTCAGGGGGGTTGAAGCTTTCTTT.

There are many counts of this clonotype. This rearrangement joins TRBV4-3 to TRBJ2-2; maybe TRBD1 (6 bases). The length of the CDR3 is 16 residues. Germline V gene data show CDR1 as LGHNA and CDR2 as YSLEER. V was clipped by 1 base and J by 5 bases, with 14 bases between them. This CDR3 is CASSQGSDRLTGELFF. CDR3 sequence (DNA): TGCGCCAGCAGCCAAGGATCCGACAGGCTGACCGGGGAGCTGTTTTTT.

This clonotype was counted ten times or more. The chain recombines TRBV10-3 with TRBJ2-7; tentative D call: TRBD1 (5 bases). Germline V gene lookup returns CDR1 ENHRY and CDR2 SYGVKD. The CDR3 extends over 15 amino acids. Between the trimmed V and J ends, which lost 3 bases and 0 bases, there was a span of 12 bases. The CDR3 sequence: CAISDPGISSYEQYF. The CDR3 DNA is TGTGCCATCAGTGACCCAGGGATCAGCTCCTACGAGCAGTACTTC.

This sequence joins TRBV5-5 and TRBJ1-1; D is uncertain. Between the trimmed V and J ends, which lost 0 bases and 8 bases, there was a span of 14 bases. CDR1 and CDR2 (germline): SGHKS, YYEKEE (reference sequence). CDR3 length: 14 amino acids. In DNA, the CDR3 is TGTGCCAGCAGCTTGGGGGCACCAACCCTGGAAGCTTTCTTT. This encodes CASSLGAPTLEAFF.

This clonotype showed up many times. The chain combines TRBV19 with TRBJ2-2; 11 bases are shared with TRBD1. Germline V gives CDR1 LNHDA, CDR2 SQIVND (reference sequence). Losses at the gene ends were 1 base for V and 7 bases for J; bases not matched to a gene: 8. The length of the CDR3 is 17 residues. CDR3 DNA: TGTGCCAGTAGTATAGCCTGGACAGGGGGCGTCAACGGGGAGCTGTTTTTT. This gives the protein CASSIAWTGGVNGELFF.

The table lists this clonotype with many counts. The rearrangement links TRBV5-1 to TRBJ2-7, with 11 bases identical to TRBD2. Germline V gives CDR1 SGHRS, CDR2 YFSETQ. There are 15 residues in the CDR3. Unmatched junction bases numbered 5, after V lost 0 bases and J lost 6 bases. CDR3 sequence reads: CASSLGGLAEVEQYF. The CDR3 DNA is TGCGCCAGCAGCTTGGGGGGACTAGCGGAAGTCGAGCAGTACTTC.

This clonotype has at least ten counts. The rearrangement links TRBV9 to TRBJ2-1; D not resolved. Per germline, CDR1 SGDLS and CDR2 YYNGEE. V lost 3 bases and J lost 5, with 9 bases in between. The CDR3 extends over 13 amino acids. The CDR3 DNA is TGTGCCAGCAGCGGAGGAGACCACAATGAGCAGTTCTTC. Translation: CASSGGDHNEQFF.

V and J are TRBV3-1 and TRBJ2-7; D is tentatively TRBD1 or TRBD2 (5 bases each). Germline CDR1 reads LGHDT; CDR2 reads YNNKEL (reference sequence). V was shortened by 3 bases and J by 4 bases, with 16 bases between the two germline ends. This CDR3 comprises 15 residues. The CDR3 DNA is TGTGCCAGCAGCCACCCAGGGAGTTTAGGTTACGAGCAGTACTTC. It codes for CASSHPGSLGYEQYF.

This clonotype was counted at least ten times. The germline gene is not matched at one end of the junction; a read error may be the cause. This chain connects TRBV7-7 to TRBJ2-1, with 11 bases identical to TRBD1. Germline assignment: CDR1 SSHAT and CDR2 FNYEAQ (reference sequence). The CDR3 is 15 residues long. CDR3 region: CASSSGTGGGNEQFF. Written as DNA, the CDR3 is TGTGCTAGCAGCTCCGGGACAGGGGGGGGCAATGAGCAGTTCTTC.

This clonotype was counted many times. The chain has TRBV4-1 and TRBJ2-1; 7 bases are a match to TRBD2. This CDR3 is built from 15 residues. Trimming removed 4 bases from V and 5 bases from J; junction bases left unmatched: 8. Germline V gene sequence: CDR1 MGHRA, CDR2 YSYEKL. The CDR3 reads CASSRTRGLNNEQFF. The CDR3 bases are TGCGCCAGCAGCCGGACTAGAGGGTTAAACAATGAGCAGTTCTTC.

This clonotype was seen repeatedly, ten times or more. V is TRBV6-6 and J is TRBJ1-5, with D possibly TRBD1 on 5 matching bases. The CDR3 spans 18 residues. Trimming took 6 bases from V and 3 from J, leaving 24 bases between them. CDR1 is MNHNY, CDR2 SVGAGI, per germline (reference sequence). The CDR3 spells CASSQVGARGIDNQPQHF. The CDR3 coding sequence is TGTGCCAGCAGCCAGGTAGGGGCTCGGGGGATCGACAATCAGCCCCAGCATTTT.

The table lists this clonotype with many counts. This sequence joins TRBV5-1 and TRBJ1-6; TRBD1 matches at 7 bases. Germline V lookup: CDR1 SGHRS, CDR2 YFSETQ. J lost 5 bases, V lost 3 bases, and 5 bases had no gene match. This CDR3 comprises 15 residues. The CDR3 protein is CASSYGQEHNSPLHF. CDR3 sequence (DNA): TGCGCCAGCAGCTACGGACAGGAGCATAATTCACCCCTCCACTTT.

The CDR3 DNA sequence: TGTGCCAGCAGTTCCCATAAGCAGTTCTTC. Protein sequence: CASSSHKQFF. The genes are TRBV28 and TRBJ2-1; D unresolved. The CDR3 has 10 residues. CDR1 and CDR2 from the germline V gene are MDHEN and SYDVKM. The ends were cut back, 4 bases at V and 11 bases at J, with 6 bases in the middle. Variable domain in full (rest from reference TRBV28 and TRBJ2-1): DVKVTQSSRYLVKRTGEKVFLECVQDMDHENMFWYRQDPGLGLRLIYFSYDVKMKEKGDIPEGYSVSREKKERFSLILESASTNQTSMYLCASSSHKQFFGPGTRLTVL.

This clonotype was observed at least ten times. The chain couples TRBV4-1 to TRBJ2-1; D call uncertain. V gave up 2 bases and J gave up 0 bases, with 11 bases separating them. The CDR3 sequence is 16 residues long. Germline values: CDR1 MGHRA, CDR2 YSYEKL. This chain's CDR3 is CASSQIDLVSYNEQFF. The CDR3 DNA follows: TGCGCCAGCAGCCAAATCGACTTAGTCTCCTACAATGAGCAGTTCTTC.

This clonotype was counted at least ten times. This chain joins TRBV19 and TRBJ2-3, with D uncertain. CDR1 and CDR2 from the germline V gene are LNHDA and SQIVND (reference sequence). V was clipped by 1 base and J by 4 bases, with 12 bases between them. The CDR3 is 15 residues long. CDR3 residues: CASSIGGYLADTQYF. The CDR3 nucleotides are TGTGCCAGTAGTATAGGAGGCTACTTAGCAGATACGCAGTATTTT.

This clonotype has a count of ten or more. In DNA, the CDR3 is TGTGCCAGCAGCTTAGCAGGGTCCGTCAATGAGCAGTTCTTC. Its protein is CASSLAGSVNEQFF. This rearrangement joins TRBV7-9 to TRBJ2-1; D unresolved. Germline CDR1 SEHNR, CDR2 FQNEAQ (reference sequence). V lost 0 bases, J lost 6 bases, and 9 bases lay in between. There are 14 residues in the CDR3.

The table lists this clonotype with many counts. This sequence joins TRBV25-1 and TRBJ1-2, with D possibly TRBD1 on 6 matching bases. V was trimmed by 5 bases and J by 4 bases, leaving 11 bases between them. There are 13 residues in the CDR3. Germline V gene data show CDR1 as MGHDK and CDR2 as SYGVNS. The CDR3 sequence: CASSIGTRYGYTF. The CDR3, as DNA: TGTGCCAGCAGTATCGGGACACGCTATGGCTACACCTTC.

This clonotype has only a few counts. For the CDR3, the DNA is TGCGCCAGCAGCTTCGGACTAGCGGGAGGGGAGACCCAGTACTTC. It codes for CASSFGLAGGETQYF. The chain has TRBV5-1 and TRBJ2-5, with 15 bases lining up with TRBD2. Losses at the gene ends were 2 bases for V and 5 bases for J; bases not matched to a gene: 1. Germline-derived CDR1 and CDR2 are SGHRS and YFSETQ. The CDR3 runs to 15 residues.

This clonotype was seen at least ten times. The V gene is TRBV29-1, the J gene TRBJ1-2; TRBD1 matches at 9 bases. The CDR3 consists of 12 residues. V lost 4 bases, J lost 5 bases, and 2 bases stayed unmatched. Per germline, CDR1 SQVTM and CDR2 ANQGSEA. CDR3 DNA: TGCAGCGTTGCGACAGGGGGGTATGGCTACACCTTC. Its protein is CSVATGGYGYTF.

The chain couples TRBV5-1 to TRBJ2-7; 8 nucleotides line up with TRBD2. Trimming removed 8 bases from V and 5 bases from J; junction bases left unmatched: 9. This CDR3 is 13 amino acids long. The V gene's germline CDR1 is SGHRS and CDR2 YFSETQ. Written as DNA, the CDR3 is TGCGCCAGTCGGGTGGCTAGCGGGCACGAGCAGTACTTC. Translated, it gives CASRVASGHEQYF.

The V gene is TRBV29-1, the J gene TRBJ2-5; possibly TRBD1 or TRBD2 for D (6 bases each). The CDR3 is 12 residues long. The V end lost 7 bases, the J end lost 1 base, and 10 bases lay between the germline ends. Germline values: CDR1 SQVTM, CDR2 ANQGSEA. As DNA, the CDR3 is TGCAGCGCCGGGGGCTCCCAAGAGACCCAGTACTTC. Translating gives CSAGGSQETQYF.

This clonotype was counted many times. The rearrangement links TRBV4-3 to TRBJ2-1; 8 nucleotides align to TRBD2. The CDR3 has 19 residues. The germline V gene has CDR1 LGHNA and CDR2 YSLEER. With 0 bases clipped from V and 3 bases from J, the junction kept 13 bases outside the gene matches. CDR3 loop: CASSQELGGSGGFYNEQFF. The CDR3 DNA follows: TGCGCCAGCAGCCAAGAACTCGGTGGAAGCGGGGGATTCTACAATGAGCAGTTCTTC.

This clonotype turned up a few times. This chain links TRBV5-1 with TRBJ2-3; TRBD1 matches at 9 bases. The length of the CDR3 is 16 residues. Per the germline V gene, CDR1 is SGHRS and CDR2 is YFSETQ. The J segment lost 2 bases and the V segment lost 0 bases, leaving 4 bases of the junction unmatched. As DNA, the CDR3 is TGCGCCAGCAGCTTGGGACAGGGGGGAACCACAGATACGCAGTATTTT. This codes for CASSLGQGGTTDTQYF.

This clonotype was detected only a few times. This sequence joins TRBV5-1 and TRBJ2-7; TRBD1 is a possible D gene (5 bases). V was pared by 0 bases and J by 0 bases, with 10 bases between. CDR1 is SGHRS and CDR2 is YFSETQ in the germline V gene. This CDR3 spans 15 amino acids. For the CDR3, the DNA is TGCGCCAGCAGCTTGGGACAGTTGGGCTCCTACGAGCAGTACTTC. Amino acids: CASSLGQLGSYEQYF.